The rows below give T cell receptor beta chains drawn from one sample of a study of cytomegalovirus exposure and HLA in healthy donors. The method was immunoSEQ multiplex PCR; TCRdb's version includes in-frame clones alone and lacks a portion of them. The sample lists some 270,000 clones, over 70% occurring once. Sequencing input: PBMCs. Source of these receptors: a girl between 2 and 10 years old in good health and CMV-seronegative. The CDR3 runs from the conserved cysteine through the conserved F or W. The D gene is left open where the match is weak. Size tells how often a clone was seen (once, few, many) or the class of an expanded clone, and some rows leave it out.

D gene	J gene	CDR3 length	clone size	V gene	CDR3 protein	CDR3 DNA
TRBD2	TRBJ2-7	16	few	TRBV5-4	CASSLPLGGMPYEQYF	TGTGCCAGCAGCTTGCCCCTGGGAGGGATGCCCTACGAGCAGTACTTC
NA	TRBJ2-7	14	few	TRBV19	CASSKVLDSYEQYF	TGTGCCAGTAGTAAAGTACTAGATTCCTACGAGCAGTACTTC
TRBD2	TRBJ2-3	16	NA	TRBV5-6	CASSLAPGLDPDTQYF	TGTGCCAGCAGCTTGGCCCCGGGACTAGACCCAGATACGCAGTATTTT
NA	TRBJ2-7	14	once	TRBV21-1	CASSKANRDYEQYF	TGTGCCAGCAGCAAAGCAAACAGGGACTACGAGCAGTACTTC
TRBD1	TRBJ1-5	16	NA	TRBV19	CASSIVGQGVWQPQHF	TGTGCCAGTAGTATAGTAGGACAGGGGGTTTGGCAGCCCCAGCATTTT
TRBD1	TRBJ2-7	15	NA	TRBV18	CASSPGTGNSYEQYF	TGTGCCAGCTCACCTGGGACAGGGAACTCCTACGAGCAGTACTTC
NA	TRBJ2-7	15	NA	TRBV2	CASSELGQDNSEQYF	TGTGCCAGCAGTGAATTGGGGCAGGACAACTCTGAGCAGTACTTC
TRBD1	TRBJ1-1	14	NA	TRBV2	CASSDQGADTEAFF	TGTGCCAGCAGTGATCAGGGGGCAGACACTGAAGCTTTCTTT
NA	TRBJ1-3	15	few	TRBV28	CASSLFSGIGNTIYF	TGTGCCAGCAGTTTATTTTCGGGAATTGGAAACACCATATATTTT
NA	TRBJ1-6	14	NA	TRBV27	CASSSDRFSSPLHF	TGTGCCAGCAGTTCGGACAGATTCAGCTCACCCCTCCACTTT
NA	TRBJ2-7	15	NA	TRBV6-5	CASSYSDEAYYEQYF	TGTGCCAGCAGTTACTCGGATGAGGCCTACTACGAGCAGTACTTC
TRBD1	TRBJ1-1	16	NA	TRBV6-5	CASSSGQGVSNTEAFF	TGTGCCAGCAGTTCTGGACAGGGGGTCTCTAACACTGAAGCTTTCTTT
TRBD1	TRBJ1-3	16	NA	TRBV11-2	CASSLVSTGLGNTIYF	TGTGCCAGCAGCTTAGTTTCGACAGGGCTTGGAAACACCATATATTTT